This TCR beta chain was obtained from a study of cytomegalovirus exposure and HLA in healthy donors. Study results and caveats: High specificity and sensitivity for cytomegalovirus status were reported for the classifier. The study carried out a later analysis of TCR beta sequences. It associated some 18,000 of them with specific HLA alleles at a false discovery rate of 0.05. Earlier analysis yielded a pattern in which most TCR beta V segments were productive about 87% or about 30% of the time.

Primers: 60 Vbeta forward and 13 Jbeta reverse. The data were produced by immunoSEQ multiplex PCR, yet TCRdb's version contains in-frame clones alone and is incomplete. Here the sample spans 100,000 or so clones, about four fifths being singletons. A remark on this clone: Its antigen remains unidentified.

Material: PBMCs. This receptor was obtained from a man between 35 and 55 years old in good health and CMV-seropositive.

The CDR3: CASSIDSFSLTEAFF. CDR3 DNA sequence: TGTGCCAGCAGTATCGACTCTTTCTCCCTAACTGAAGCTTTCTTT. This chain connects TRBV6-5 to TRBJ1-1; unclear D gene. The V gene's germline CDR1 is MNHEY and CDR2 SVGAGI. The CDR3 has 15 residues. V lost 5 bases and J lost 5, with 18 bases in between.